The 18 T cell receptor beta chains in this list originate from one sample, sequenced in a study of CD8+ T cells in alopecia areata. RNA, once extracted, was reverse transcribed into cDNA for use as the sequencing template. Produced via immunoSEQ multiplex PCR; TCRdb's table is partial and in-frame only. This sample has about 140,000 clones, with about 60% found just once. The sequencing sample was made of CD4+ T cells sorted from blood. The source is a human donor in good health.

CDR3 sequence reads: CASSIFQDPGYNEQFF. For the CDR3, the DNA is TGTGCCAGTAGTATTTTTCAGGATCCGGGATACAATGAGCAGTTCTTC. This sequence joins TRBV19 and TRBJ2-1, with D possibly matching TRBD2 (5 bases). In germline, CDR1 is LNHDA, CDR2 SQIVND (reference sequence). Trimming left V 3 bases short and J 4 bases short, with 16 bases between. This CDR3 has 16 amino acids.

There are a few counts of this clone. The rearrangement joins TRBV6-5 to TRBJ2-7, with 7 bases matching TRBD1. Losses at the gene ends were 11 bases for V and 6 bases for J; bases not matched to a gene: 7. The CDR3 length is 11 residues. Germline V gene data show CDR1 as MNHEY and CDR2 as SVGAGI. CDR3 DNA: TGTGCCGGGGGACAGCCGGGCGAGCAGTACTTC. Translating gives CAGGQPGEQYF.

The V gene is TRBV9, the J gene TRBJ2-2; possible D gene TRBD1, 5 bases. V was clipped by 5 bases and J by 6 bases, with 17 bases between them. The germline gives CDR1 SGDLS, CDR2 YYNGEE. CDR3 length: 15 residues. The CDR3 loop is CASRPAGQMSGELFF. The DNA for the CDR3 is TGTGCCAGCAGGCCGGCAGGGCAGATGTCCGGGGAGCTGTTTTTT.

This chain links TRBV10-3 with TRBJ1-2; TRBD1 matches 12 bases. This CDR3 is 15 amino acids long. CDR1 and CDR2 (germline): ENHRY, SYGVKD. V dropped 2 bases and J dropped 4; count of bases not matched to a gene: 2. CDR3 sequence (DNA): TGTGCCATCAGTGAGGGGACAGGGGGCGCCTATGGCTACACCTTC. It codes for CAISEGTGGAYGYTF.

This clone was recorded a few times. The V gene is TRBV4-1, the J gene TRBJ2-7, with a weak D call TRBD1 (6 bases). With 1 base removed from V and 0 bases from J, the gap between germline ends came to 16 bases. Germline V CDR1 and CDR2: MGHRA, YSYEKL. The CDR3 is made up of 17 amino acids. CDR3: CASSQVSVRTASYEQYF. The CDR3 DNA reads TGCGCCAGCAGCCAAGTCTCAGTAAGGACAGCCTCCTACGAGCAGTACTTC.

This chain links TRBV9 with TRBJ2-1; D is perhaps TRBD2 (5 bases). V gave up 7 bases and J gave up 9 bases, with 17 bases separating them. Germline V CDR1 and CDR2: SGDLS, YYNGEE. CDR3 length: 13 amino acids. CDR3 bases: TGTGCCAGCCCAGCGCGGGCCCTCACTGAGCAGTTCTTC. It translates to CASPARALTEQFF.

The chain is built from TRBV5-6 and TRBJ2-5, with D unclear. CDR3 length equals 15 residues. Deletions cut 3 bases from V and 3 bases from J, with 15 bases between. Germline values: CDR1 SGHDT, CDR2 YYEEEE. The CDR3 region is CASSSDAGGKETQYF. CDR3 coding DNA: TGTGCCAGCAGCTCCGATGCTGGCGGTAAAGAGACCCAGTACTTC. Full variable domain (remainder filled in from reference TRBV5-6 and TRBJ2-5): DAGVTQSPTHLIKTRGQQVTLRCSPKSGHDTVSWYQQALGQGPQFIFQYYEEEERQRGNFPDRFSGHQFPNYSSELNVNALLLGDSALYLCASSSDAGGKETQYFGPGTRLLVL.

The chain carries TRBV29-1 and TRBJ1-1, with D possibly being TRBD1 (5 bases). The V end was cut by 1 base, the J end by 1 base, with 13 bases between. This CDR3 has 15 amino acids. Looked up from germline, CDR1 is SQVTM and CDR2 is ANQGSEA. CDR3 sequence reads: CSVEVRRVENTEAFF. The CDR3 DNA follows: TGCAGCGTTGAAGTACGCAGGGTGGAGAACACTGAAGCTTTCTTT.

A few counts support this clone. This chain connects TRBV2 to TRBJ1-3; no reliable D call. V lost 2 bases and J 6 bases, leaving 8 bases between the germline ends. CDR1 SNHLY and CDR2 FYNNEI come from the germline V gene. CDR3 length: 13 amino acids. CDR3 amino acids: CASSESASNTIYF. The CDR3 DNA reads TGTGCCAGCAGTGAAAGCGCGTCAAACACCATATATTTT.

This clone was found a few times. This chain uses TRBV28 with TRBJ2-2; either TRBD1 or TRBD2 may fit D (5 bases each). From germline, CDR1 is MDHEN and CDR2 SYDVKM. Trimming took off 7 bases at V and 5 bases at J, with 17 bases between the two ends. CDR3 length: 15 amino acids. The CDR3 sequence is CASTESGRRTGELFF. The CDR3 DNA reads TGTGCCAGCACCGAATCGGGGCGTCGGACCGGGGAGCTGTTTTTT.

This clone was observed a handful of times. The J gene is TRBJ2-5, the V gene TRBV2; no reliable D call. The germline V gene has CDR1 SNHLY and CDR2 FYNNEI. The ends were cut back, 7 bases at V and 1 base at J, with 10 bases in the middle. CDR3 length: 13 amino acids. The CDR3 spells CASTRSPQETQYF. The CDR3 DNA sequence: TGTGCCAGCACCCGGAGTCCCCAAGAGACCCAGTACTTC.

The rearrangement links TRBV14 to TRBJ1-5, with TRBD1 as a possible D gene (5 bases). V lost 4 bases to trimming and J lost 4 bases, with 8 bases between them. Germline V gives CDR1 SGHDN, CDR2 FVKESK. The CDR3 consists of 13 residues. The CDR3 is CASSRGANQPQHF. The CDR3 bases are TGTGCCAGCAGCCGTGGGGCTAATCAGCCCCAGCATTTT.

The table lists this clone with a few counts. The chain has TRBV9 and TRBJ2-2; TRBD2 aligns across 14 bases. CDR1 and CDR2 (germline): SGDLS, YYNGEE. The CDR3 loop spans 18 amino acids. Trimming cost V 0 bases and J 2 bases; bases outside gene matches: 3. The CDR3 DNA is TGTGCCAGCAGCGTAGTCGGACTAGCGGGGGGAAACACCGGGGAGCTGTTTTTT. Amino acid sequence: CASSVVGLAGGNTGELFF.

V gene TRBV5-1 combines with J gene TRBJ2-1, with 9 bases lining up with TRBD2. J lost 2 bases, V lost 5 bases, and 5 bases had no gene match. The V gene's germline CDR1 is SGHRS and CDR2 YFSETQ. CDR3 length: 15 amino acids. The CDR3 reads CASRGASGTYNEQFF. DNA of the CDR3: TGCGCCAGCAGGGGGGCTAGCGGGACCTACAATGAGCAGTTCTTC.

The chain recombines TRBV4-1 with TRBJ2-4, with TRBD2 identical over 8 bases. This CDR3 region has 17 residues. Germline V gene sequence: CDR1 MGHRA, CDR2 YSYEKL. V was pared by 0 bases and J by 6 bases, with 10 bases of the junction left unmatched. The CDR3: CASSQDPGGPMGNIQYF. DNA for the CDR3: TGCGCCAGCAGCCAAGATCCGGGAGGGCCTATGGGAAACATTCAGTACTTC.

This chain uses TRBV2 with TRBJ2-7; D call uncertain. CDR1 is SNHLY, CDR2 FYNNEI, per germline. CDR3 length: 12 amino acids. The germline V and J ends were trimmed by 4 bases and 13 bases, with 17 bases remaining between them. CDR3: CASSVDLYDFYF. The CDR3 nucleotides are TGTGCCAGCAGTGTGGACCTCTACGATTTCTACTTC.

This clone has only a few counts. The chain uses TRBV15 and TRBJ2-1; D is undetermined. The V end was cut by 0 bases, the J end by 7 bases, with 19 bases between. The CDR3 runs to 17 residues. Per the germline V gene, CDR1 is LNHNV and CDR2 is YYDKDF (reference sequence). CDR3 amino acids: CATSRDSIMGLRNEQFF. CDR3 DNA: TGTGCCACCAGCAGAGATAGCATCATGGGCCTCAGGAATGAGCAGTTCTTC.

The J gene is TRBJ2-3, the V gene TRBV29-1, with D perhaps matching TRBD2 (5 bases). The CDR3 sequence is 11 residues long. Germline V lookup: CDR1 SQVTM, CDR2 ANQGSEA. The V end lost 4 bases, the J end lost 5 bases, and 7 bases lay between the germline ends. Here the CDR3 reads CSVVRGDTQYF. The CDR3 region has the DNA TGCAGCGTTGTTCGGGGAGATACGCAGTATTTT.